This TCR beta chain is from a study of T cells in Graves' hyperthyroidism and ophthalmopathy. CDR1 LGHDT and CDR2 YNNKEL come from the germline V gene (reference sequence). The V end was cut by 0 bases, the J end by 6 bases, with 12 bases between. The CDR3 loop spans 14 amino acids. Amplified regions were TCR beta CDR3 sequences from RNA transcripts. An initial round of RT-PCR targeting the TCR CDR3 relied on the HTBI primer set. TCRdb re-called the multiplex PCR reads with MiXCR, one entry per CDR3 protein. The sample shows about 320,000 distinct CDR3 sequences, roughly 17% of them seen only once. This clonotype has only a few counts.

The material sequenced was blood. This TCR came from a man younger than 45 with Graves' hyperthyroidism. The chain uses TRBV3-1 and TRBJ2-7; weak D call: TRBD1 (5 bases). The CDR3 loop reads CASSQENPGLEQYF. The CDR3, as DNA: TGTGCCAGCAGCCAAGAAAACCCAGGGCTCGAGCAGTACTTC.